This T cell receptor (beta chain) was recorded in a study of identical twins. MiXCR, applied by TCRdb to the 5' RACE reads, yields one record per CDR3 protein. Of about 240,000 distinct CDR3 sequences listed, about 12% are singletons. These records were also assigned to another study, of yellow fever vaccine responses in identical twins.

This clonotype was sampled from a woman between 18 and 29 years old in good health. The specimen sequenced was memory (CD45RO+) T cells sorted from blood.

The DNA for the CDR3 is TGTGCCAGCTCGCGACAGGGTAATGGGCAGCCCCAGCATTTT. Translation gives CASSRQGNGQPQHF. The V gene is TRBV18, the J gene TRBJ1-5; 7 bases align to TRBD1. J lost 7 bases, V lost 6 bases, and 9 bases had no gene match. CDR1 is KGHSH and CDR2 is LQKENI in the germline V gene. The CDR3 loop spans 14 amino acids.